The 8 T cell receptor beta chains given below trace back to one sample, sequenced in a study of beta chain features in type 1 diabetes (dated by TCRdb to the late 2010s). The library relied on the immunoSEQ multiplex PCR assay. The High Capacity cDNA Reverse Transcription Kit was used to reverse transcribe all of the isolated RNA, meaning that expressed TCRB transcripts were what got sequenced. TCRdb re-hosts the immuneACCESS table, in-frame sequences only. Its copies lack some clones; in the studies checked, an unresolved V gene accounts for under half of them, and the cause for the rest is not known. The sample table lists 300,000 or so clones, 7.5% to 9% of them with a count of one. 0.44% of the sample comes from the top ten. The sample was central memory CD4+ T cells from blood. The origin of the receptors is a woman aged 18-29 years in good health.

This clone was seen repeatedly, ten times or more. CDR3 residues: CASSRGTSINEQFF. CDR3 in DNA: TGTGCCAGCAGCCGAGGGACTAGCATCAATGAGCAGTTCTTC. The V and J genes are TRBV5-5 and TRBJ2-1; 9 bases line up with TRBD2. Germline trimming cut 4 bases from V and 6 bases from J; bases unmatched to any gene: 5. Germline assignment: CDR1 SGHKS and CDR2 YYEKEE (reference sequence). The CDR3 has 14 amino acids.

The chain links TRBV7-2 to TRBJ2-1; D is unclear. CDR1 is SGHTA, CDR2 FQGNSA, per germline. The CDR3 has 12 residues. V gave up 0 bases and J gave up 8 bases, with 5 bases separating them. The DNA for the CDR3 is TGTGCCAGCAGCTTAGCAAAGTATGAGCAGTTCTTC. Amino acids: CASSLAKYEQFF.

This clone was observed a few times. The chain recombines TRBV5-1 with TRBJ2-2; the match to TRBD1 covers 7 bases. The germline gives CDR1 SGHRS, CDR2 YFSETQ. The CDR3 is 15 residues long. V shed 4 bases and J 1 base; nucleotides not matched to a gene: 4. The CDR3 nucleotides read TGCGCCAGCAGCCTGGACAGGATGAACACCGGGGAGCTGTTTTTT. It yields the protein CASSLDRMNTGELFF.

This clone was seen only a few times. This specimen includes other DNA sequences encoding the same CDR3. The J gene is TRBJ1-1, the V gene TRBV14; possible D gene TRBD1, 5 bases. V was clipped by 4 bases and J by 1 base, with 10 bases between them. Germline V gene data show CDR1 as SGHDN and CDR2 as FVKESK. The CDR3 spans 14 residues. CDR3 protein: CASSLGGWNTEAFF. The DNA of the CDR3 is TGTGCCAGCAGCCTCGGGGGGTGGAACACTGAAGCTTTCTTT.

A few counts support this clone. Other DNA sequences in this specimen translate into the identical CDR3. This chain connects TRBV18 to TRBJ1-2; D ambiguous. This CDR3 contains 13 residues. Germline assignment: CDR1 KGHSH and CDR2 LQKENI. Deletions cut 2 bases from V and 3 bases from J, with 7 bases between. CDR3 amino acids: CASSPGQDYGYTF. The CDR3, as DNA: TGTGCCAGCTCACCAGGGCAGGACTATGGCTACACCTTC.

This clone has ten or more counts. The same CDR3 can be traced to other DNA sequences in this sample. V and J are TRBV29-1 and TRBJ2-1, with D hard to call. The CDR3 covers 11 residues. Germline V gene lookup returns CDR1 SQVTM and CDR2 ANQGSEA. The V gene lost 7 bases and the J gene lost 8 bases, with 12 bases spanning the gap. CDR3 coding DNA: TGCAGCGGTACGAGCAGTGATGAGCAGTTCTTC. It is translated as CSGTSSDEQFF.

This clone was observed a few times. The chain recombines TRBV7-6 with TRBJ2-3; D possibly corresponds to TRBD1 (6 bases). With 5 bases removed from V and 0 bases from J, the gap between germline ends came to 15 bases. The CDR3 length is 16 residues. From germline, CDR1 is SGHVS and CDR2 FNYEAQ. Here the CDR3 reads CASSPRGLTSTDTQYF. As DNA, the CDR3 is TGTGCCAGCAGCCCCAGGGGATTGACTAGCACAGATACGCAGTATTTT. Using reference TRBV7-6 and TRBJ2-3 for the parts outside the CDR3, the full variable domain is GAGVSQSPRYKVTKRGQDVALRCDPISGHVSLYWYRQALGQGPEFLTYFNYEAQQDKSGLPNDRFSAERPEGSISTLTIQRTEQRDSAMYRCASSPRGLTSTDTQYFGPGTRLTVL.

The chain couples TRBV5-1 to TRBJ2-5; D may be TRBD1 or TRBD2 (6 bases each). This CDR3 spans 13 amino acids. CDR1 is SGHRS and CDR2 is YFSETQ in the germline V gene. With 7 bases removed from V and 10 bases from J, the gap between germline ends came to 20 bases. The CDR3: CASARGEQGNQYF. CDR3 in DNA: TGCGCCAGCGCTCGCGGGGAGCAGGGGAACCAGTACTTC. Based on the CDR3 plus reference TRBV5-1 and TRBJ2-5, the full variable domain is KAGVTQTPRYLIKTRGQQVTLSCSPISGHRSVSWYQQTPGQGLQFLFEYFSETQRNKGNFPGRFSGRQFSNSRSEMNVSTLELGDSALYLCASARGEQGNQYFGPGTRLLVL.